In this sample, the clone carrying this T cell receptor beta chain turned up a few times. Its antigen is not known. This sample is drawn from a study of metastatic and nonmetastatic thyroid tumors. For the study at large: Malignant and benign thyroid patients had repertoires compared in peripheral blood and tumor or nodule tissue. The study, taken as a whole, reports: Benign nodules reportedly had significantly lower TCR beta diversity than malignant thyroid tumors in blood and tumor.

Trimming cost V 6 bases and J 1 base; bases outside gene matches: 8. The germline CDR1 and CDR2 sequences are LNHDA and SQIVND (reference sequence). This CDR3 comprises 16 residues. Using MiXCR, TCRdb reanalyzed the PCR reads. Of approximately 17,000 clones listed, around 23% were seen once; the top ten hold approximately 15%. Every patient underwent thyroid surgery untreated. The sequence came from a female donor with papillary thyroid cancer or a benign thyroid nodule (not recorded which). Some clones in this sample may be carry-over from other donors' samples. Sequencing used adjacent normal tissue. The chain links TRBV19 to TRBJ2-1, with 8 bases matching TRBD2. The CDR3 coding sequence is TGTGCCAGTAGCCATTATAGCGGGGCATCCTACAATGAGCAGTTCTTC. It codes for CASSHYSGASYNEQFF.